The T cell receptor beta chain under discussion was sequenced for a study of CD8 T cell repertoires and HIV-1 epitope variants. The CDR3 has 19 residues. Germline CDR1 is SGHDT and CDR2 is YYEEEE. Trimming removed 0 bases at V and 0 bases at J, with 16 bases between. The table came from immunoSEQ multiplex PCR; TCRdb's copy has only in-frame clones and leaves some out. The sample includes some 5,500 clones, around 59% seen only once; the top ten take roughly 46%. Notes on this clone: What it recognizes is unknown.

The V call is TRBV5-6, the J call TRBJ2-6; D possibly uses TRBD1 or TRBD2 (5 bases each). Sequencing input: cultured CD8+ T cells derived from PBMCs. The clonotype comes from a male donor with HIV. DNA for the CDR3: TGTGCCAGCAGCTTGGATTTCGGGGCCTGGGCCTCTGGGGCCAACGTCCTGACTTTC. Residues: CASSLDFGAWASGANVLTF.